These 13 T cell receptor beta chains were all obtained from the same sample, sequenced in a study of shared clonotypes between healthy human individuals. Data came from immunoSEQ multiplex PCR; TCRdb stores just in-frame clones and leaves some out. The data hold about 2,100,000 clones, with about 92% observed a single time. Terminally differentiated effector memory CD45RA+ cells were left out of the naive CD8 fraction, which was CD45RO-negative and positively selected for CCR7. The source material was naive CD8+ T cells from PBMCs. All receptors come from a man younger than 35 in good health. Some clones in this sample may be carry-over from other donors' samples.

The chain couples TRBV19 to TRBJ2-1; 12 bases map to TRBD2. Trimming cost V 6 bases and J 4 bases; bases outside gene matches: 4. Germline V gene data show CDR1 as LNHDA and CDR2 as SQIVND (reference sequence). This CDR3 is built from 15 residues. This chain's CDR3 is CASRPGLAGYNEQFF. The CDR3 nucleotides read TGTGCCAGTAGACCCGGACTAGCGGGATACAATGAGCAGTTCTTC.

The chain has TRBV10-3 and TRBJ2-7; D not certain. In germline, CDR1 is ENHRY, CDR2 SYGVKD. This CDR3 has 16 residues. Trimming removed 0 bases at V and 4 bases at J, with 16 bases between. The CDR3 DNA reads TGTGCCATCAGTGAGTCGAACGCTATCCCCGGTTACGAGCAGTACTTC. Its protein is CAISESNAIPGYEQYF.

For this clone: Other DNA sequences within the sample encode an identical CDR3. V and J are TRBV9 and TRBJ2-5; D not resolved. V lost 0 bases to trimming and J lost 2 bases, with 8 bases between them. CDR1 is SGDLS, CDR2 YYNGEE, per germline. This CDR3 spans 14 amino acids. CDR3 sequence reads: CASSVVGGQETQYF. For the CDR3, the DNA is TGTGCCAGCAGCGTAGTGGGCGGTCAAGAGACCCAGTACTTC.

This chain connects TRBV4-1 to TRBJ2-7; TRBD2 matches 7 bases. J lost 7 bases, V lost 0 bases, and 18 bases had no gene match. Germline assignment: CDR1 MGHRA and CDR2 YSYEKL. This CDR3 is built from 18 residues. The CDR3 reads CASSQDWPRSDGEGEQYF. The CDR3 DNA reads TGCGCCAGCAGCCAAGACTGGCCTCGGAGCGATGGGGAGGGGGAGCAGTACTTC.

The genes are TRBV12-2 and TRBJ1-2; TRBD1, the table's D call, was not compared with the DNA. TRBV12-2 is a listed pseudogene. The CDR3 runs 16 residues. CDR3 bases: TGTGCAAGTCACTTAGAGGGGCGACCTAGTAACTATGGCTACACCTTC. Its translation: CASHLEGRPSNYGYTF.

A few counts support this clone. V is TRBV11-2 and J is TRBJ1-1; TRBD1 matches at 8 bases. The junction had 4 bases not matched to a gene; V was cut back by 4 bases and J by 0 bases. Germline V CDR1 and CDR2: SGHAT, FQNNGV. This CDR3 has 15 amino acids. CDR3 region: CASSWTGIMNTEAFF. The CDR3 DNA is TGTGCCAGCAGCTGGACAGGGATCATGAACACTGAAGCTTTCTTT.

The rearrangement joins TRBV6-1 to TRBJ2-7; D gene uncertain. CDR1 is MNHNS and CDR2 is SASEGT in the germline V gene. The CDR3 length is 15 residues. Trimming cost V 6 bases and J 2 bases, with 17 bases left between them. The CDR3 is CASSPEERFPYEQYF. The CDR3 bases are TGTGCCAGCAGCCCCGAGGAGAGATTCCCCTACGAGCAGTACTTC.

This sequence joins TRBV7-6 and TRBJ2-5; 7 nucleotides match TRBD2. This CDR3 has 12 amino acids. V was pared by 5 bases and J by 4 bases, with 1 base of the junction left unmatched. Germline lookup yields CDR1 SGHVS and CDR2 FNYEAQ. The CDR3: CASSGGGETQYF. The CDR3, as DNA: TGTGCCAGCAGCGGGGGGGGAGAGACCCAGTACTTC.

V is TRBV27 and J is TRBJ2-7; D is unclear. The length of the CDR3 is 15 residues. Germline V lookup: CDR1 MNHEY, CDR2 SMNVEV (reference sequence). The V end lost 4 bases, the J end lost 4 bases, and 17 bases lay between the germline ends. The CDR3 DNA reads TGTGCCAGCAGTTACGGGCTCCCCGGGTTATACGAGCAGTACTTC. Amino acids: CASSYGLPGLYEQYF.

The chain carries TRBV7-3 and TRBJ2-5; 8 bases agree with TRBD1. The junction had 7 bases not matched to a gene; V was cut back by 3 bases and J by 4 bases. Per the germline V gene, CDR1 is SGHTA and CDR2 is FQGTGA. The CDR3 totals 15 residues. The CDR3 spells CASSLYGQGRETQYF. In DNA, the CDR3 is TGTGCCAGCAGCTTGTATGGACAGGGCAGAGAGACCCAGTACTTC.

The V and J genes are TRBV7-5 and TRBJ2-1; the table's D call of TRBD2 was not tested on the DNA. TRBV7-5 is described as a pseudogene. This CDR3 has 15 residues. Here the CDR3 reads CVRSLCGRAQNEQFF. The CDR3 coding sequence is TGTGTCAGAAGCTTATGCGGGAGGGCCCAGAATGAGCAGTTCTTC.

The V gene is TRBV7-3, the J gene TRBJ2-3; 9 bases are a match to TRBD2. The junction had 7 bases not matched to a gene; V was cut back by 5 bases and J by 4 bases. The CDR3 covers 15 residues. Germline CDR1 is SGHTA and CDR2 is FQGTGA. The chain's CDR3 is CASSLLSGSPDTQYF. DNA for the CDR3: TGTGCCAGCAGCCTTCTTAGCGGGAGCCCAGATACGCAGTATTTT.

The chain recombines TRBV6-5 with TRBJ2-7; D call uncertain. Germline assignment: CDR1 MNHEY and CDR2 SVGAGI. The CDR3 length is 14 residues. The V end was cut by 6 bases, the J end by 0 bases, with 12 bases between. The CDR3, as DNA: TGTGCCAGCAGGGCTCCGGGTAGCTCCTACGAGCAGTACTTC. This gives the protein CASRAPGSSYEQYF.